A single sample is the source of the 26 T cell receptor beta chains below, sequenced in a study of patients and donors after allogeneic stem cell transplantation. TCRdb reanalysed the RT-PCR reads using MiXCR and keeps one entry per CDR3 protein. The table lists 150,000 to 200,000 distinct CDR3 sequences, more than 20% of them singletons. The sample was blood, either unsorted or a sorted T cell fraction (not recorded which). These receptors were taken from a human donor who was either an allogeneic HSCT recipient or a stem cell or donor lymphocyte infusion donor (not recorded which). It is not recorded whose cells these are; they may come from a transplant donor.

This clonotype was observed a few times. CDR3 DNA sequence: TGTGCCAGCAGTCTTGGGACTAGCGGGAGTGATGAGCAGTTCTTC. Its translation is CASSLGTSGSDEQFF. The rearrangement uses TRBV12-3 or TRBV12-4 and TRBJ2-1, with 14 positions matching TRBD2. The CDR3 length is 15 residues. The ends lost 5 bases at V and 8 bases at J; junction bases unmatched: 5.

The chain's CDR3 is CASSPRTSGTNEQFF. The CDR3 DNA reads as TGTGCCAGCAGTCCCAGGACTAGCGGGACGAATGAGCAGTTCTTC. This sequence joins TRBV12-3 or TRBV12-4 and TRBJ2-1, with 12 bases identical to TRBD2. This CDR3 is built from 15 residues. V was clipped by 5 bases and J by 7 bases; unmatched bases: 6.

This clonotype was seen more than once but under ten times. This chain uses TRBV20-1 with TRBJ1-2; D gene uncertain. Germline CDR1 and CDR2: DFQATT and SNEGSKA (reference sequence). There are 9 residues in the CDR3. The V gene lost 7 bases and the J gene lost 5 bases, with 5 bases spanning the gap. The CDR3 here is CSVPYGYTF. CDR3 DNA: TGCAGTGTCCCTTATGGCTACACCTTC.

The genes are TRBV10-3 and TRBJ2-7; D is unresolved. With 2 bases removed from V and 5 bases from J, the gap between germline ends came to 13 bases. This CDR3 spans 14 amino acids. The germline CDR1 and CDR2 sequences are ENHRY and SYGVKD. The CDR3 loop is CAISEPASADEQYF. The CDR3 region has the DNA TGTGCCATCAGTGAGCCAGCGAGTGCGGACGAGCAGTACTTC.

The chain's CDR3 is CASSQDRGGTQYF. CDR3 DNA sequence: TGTGCCAGCAGTCAAGACAGGGGAGGGACCCAGTACTTC. J is TRBJ2-5 and V is TRBV6-6; TRBD1 matches at 8 bases. The length of the CDR3 is 13 residues. CDR1 is MNHNY and CDR2 is SVGAGI in the germline V gene (reference sequence). Trimming at V came to 5 bases and at J to 7 bases, leaving 6 bases not matched to a gene.

Only a few counts were recorded for this clonotype. This rearrangement joins TRBV12-3 or TRBV12-4 to TRBJ1-6; perhaps TRBD1 as D (5 bases). This CDR3 region has 16 residues. V was cut by 5 bases and J by 6 bases, with 17 bases left in between. CDR3 nucleotides: TGTGCCAGCAGTGCCTTTAGGAGGGGCCGTAATTCACCCCTCCACTTT. It specifies CASSAFRRGRNSPLHF.

This clonotype has a handful of counts. This chain uses TRBV5-6 with TRBJ1-2; TRBD1 might be the D (6 bases). Germline V CDR1 and CDR2: SGHDT, YYEEEE. The germline V and J ends were trimmed by 2 bases and 0 bases, with 14 bases remaining between them. This CDR3 has 16 amino acids. The CDR3, as DNA: TGTGCCAGCAGCTTATTCCCCGGGACACCTAACTATGGCTACACCTTC. As protein: CASSLFPGTPNYGYTF.

This chain connects TRBV18 to TRBJ1-2; no firm D call. The germline V and J ends were trimmed by 2 bases and 1 base, with 11 bases remaining between them. The CDR3 sequence is 15 residues long. CDR1 and CDR2 from the germline V gene are KGHSH and LQKENI. CDR3 residues: CASSPGMTNNYGYTF. CDR3 nucleotides: TGTGCCAGCTCACCAGGGATGACAAATAACTATGGCTACACCTTC.

The DNA of the CDR3 is TGCAGTGCTAGCCCTAGGACGGGGAACACTGAAGCTTTCTTT. It encodes CSASPRTGNTEAFF. The chain has TRBV20-1 and TRBJ1-1; D remains unclear. Trimming stripped 3 bases from V and 1 base from J, with 12 bases between. CDR3 length: 14 amino acids. Germline loops: CDR1 DFQATT, CDR2 SNEGSKA (reference sequence).

This clonotype is a singleton in its sample. The V and J genes are TRBV5-1 and TRBJ2-3, with D unresolved. The CDR3 is 14 residues long. Germline CDR1 reads SGHRS; CDR2 reads YFSETQ. Deletions cut 2 bases from V and 2 bases from J, with 9 bases between. The CDR3 region is CASSFTGYTDTQYF. In nucleotides, the CDR3 is TGCGCCAGCAGCTTTACCGGATACACAGATACGCAGTATTTT.

This clonotype was picked up many times. V and J are TRBV6-5 and TRBJ1-6, with D possibly matching TRBD1 (5 bases). This CDR3 is built from 16 residues. Trimming stripped 0 bases from V and 5 bases from J, with 11 bases between. Germline V gene lookup returns CDR1 MNHEY and CDR2 SVGAGI. The CDR3 region has the DNA TGTGCCAGCAGTTACTCCGTGTGGACAAATAATTCACCCCTCCACTTT. Translation gives CASSYSVWTNNSPLHF.

The rearrangement joins TRBV5-1 to TRBJ2-1; D remains ambiguous. Germline V CDR1 and CDR2: SGHRS, YFSETQ. V gave up 2 bases and J gave up 0 bases, with 12 bases separating them. This CDR3 has 16 amino acids. CDR3 loop: CASSLIRASSYNEQFF. CDR3 bases: TGCGCCAGCAGCTTAATCCGGGCTAGCTCCTACAATGAGCAGTTCTTC. Complete variable domain (other parts from reference TRBV5-1 and TRBJ2-1): KAGVTQTPRYLIKTRGQQVTLSCSPISGHRSVSWYQQTPGQGLQFLFEYFSETQRNKGNFPGRFSGRQFSNSRSEMNVSTLELGDSALYLCASSLIRASSYNEQFFGPGTRLTVL.

The chain uses TRBV21-1 and TRBJ2-7; TRBD2, the table's D call, lacks a check against the DNA. TRBV21-1 has pseudogene status. This CDR3 region has 19 residues. CDR3 residues: CASSKPPGLAGGRSYEQYF. Written as DNA, the CDR3 is TGTGCCAGCAGCAAACCTCCGGGACTAGCGGGAGGAAGGTCCTACGAGCAGTACTTC.

The chain carries TRBV10-3 and TRBJ1-1; D may be TRBD1 (5 bases). Germline CDR1 ENHRY, CDR2 SYGVKD. V lost 6 bases, J lost 0 bases, and 17 bases lay in between. The CDR3 is made up of 16 amino acids. CDR3: CAISHNVWGMNTEAFF. In DNA form, the CDR3 reads TGTGCCATCAGCCACAACGTTTGGGGGATGAACACTGAAGCTTTCTTT.

V is TRBV10-3 and J is TRBJ1-1; 8 bases are a match to TRBD1. Germline loops: CDR1 ENHRY, CDR2 SYGVKD. The CDR3 runs to 17 residues. V shed 2 bases, J shed 0 bases, and the junction held 8 bases outside the gene matches. DNA for the CDR3: TGTGCCATCAGTGAGCGCCAGACAGGGGCGTTGAACACTGAAGCTTTCTTT. Protein product: CAISERQTGALNTEAFF.

The V gene is TRBV11-3, the J gene TRBJ2-7; D is ambiguous. The CDR3 extends over 14 amino acids. V was trimmed by 8 bases and J by 0 bases, leaving 14 bases between them. Germline CDR1 reads SGHNT; CDR2 reads YENEEA. CDR3 sequence (DNA): TGTGCCAGCGAGGATGGCGGAAGCTCCTACGAGCAGTACTTC. Its translation: CASEDGGSSYEQYF.

The rearrangement joins TRBV7-2 to TRBJ1-2; 8 nucleotides line up with TRBD1. Germline trimming cut 5 bases from V and 6 bases from J; bases unmatched to any gene: 5. The CDR3 totals 13 residues. Germline lookup yields CDR1 SGHTA and CDR2 FQGNSA. In DNA form, the CDR3 reads TGTGCCAGCAGCCCAAGGACAGGGAATGGCTACACCTTC. It translates to CASSPRTGNGYTF.

This chain joins TRBV29-1 and TRBJ2-1; 7 nucleotides line up with TRBD1. The V gene end was trimmed by 7 bases and the J gene end by 8 bases; junction bases not matched to a gene: 8. Germline assignment: CDR1 SQVTM and CDR2 ANQGSEA. This CDR3 spans 12 amino acids. The CDR3: CSAPGGKDEQFF. The CDR3 DNA reads as TGCAGCGCCCCAGGGGGTAAGGATGAGCAGTTCTTC.

Many counts were recorded for this clonotype. The chain couples TRBV7-2 to TRBJ1-1; D is uncertain. There are 16 residues in the CDR3. The germline V and J ends were trimmed by 5 bases and 3 bases, with 19 bases remaining between them. Germline-derived CDR1 and CDR2 are SGHTA and FQGNSA. The CDR3 region is CASSDGLADGYTEAFF. Here the CDR3 DNA reads TGTGCCAGCAGCGACGGGCTGGCGGATGGCTACACTGAAGCTTTCTTT.

The chain uses TRBV12-3 or TRBV12-4 and TRBJ2-2, with 11 bases that match TRBD1. The J segment lost 3 bases and the V segment lost 7 bases, leaving 10 bases of the junction unmatched. The CDR3 totals 17 residues. CDR3 sequence: CASTQPGQGADTGELFF. The CDR3 DNA sequence: TGTGCCAGCACACAGCCTGGACAGGGGGCGGACACCGGGGAGCTGTTTTTT.

This clonotype was seen a few times. The rearrangement uses TRBV5-5 and TRBJ1-5; no firm D call. This CDR3 is built from 14 residues. Deletions cut 0 bases from V and 6 bases from J, with 10 bases between. The germline CDR1 and CDR2 sequences are SGHKS and YYEKEE (reference sequence). CDR3 nucleotide sequence: TGTGCCAGCAGCTTGGGAGGGATTCTTCAGCCCCAGCATTTT. Translation gives CASSLGGILQPQHF.

This clonotype has more than one count but fewer than ten. The chain recombines TRBV9 with TRBJ2-2, with 7 bases fitting TRBD2. Trimming removed 4 bases from V and 1 base from J; junction bases left unmatched: 7. The CDR3 is 16 amino acids. Germline V lookup: CDR1 SGDLS, CDR2 YYNGEE. As DNA, the CDR3 is TGTGCCAGCAGCTCAGCGGGGACTCAGAACACCGGGGAGCTGTTTTTT. Translated, it gives CASSSAGTQNTGELFF.

The table lists this clonotype with a few counts. The rearrangement joins TRBV7-9 to TRBJ2-7, with D possibly being TRBD2 (7 bases). CDR3 length equals 14 residues. Germline V gene sequence: CDR1 SEHNR, CDR2 FQNEAQ (reference sequence). V lost 1 base and J lost 5, with 12 bases in between. The CDR3 bases are TGTGCCAGCAGCTTAGTCGGGGGGCACGACGAGCAGTACTTC. This codes for CASSLVGGHDEQYF.

This clonotype has at least ten counts. The V call is TRBV3-1, the J call TRBJ1-5; 10 nucleotides match TRBD1. The CDR3 runs to 14 residues. The V gene end was trimmed by 4 bases and the J gene end by 5 bases; junction bases not matched to a gene: 2. The germline V gene has CDR1 LGHDT and CDR2 YNNKEL (reference sequence). The CDR3 spells CASSPDRGHQPQHF. The CDR3 region has the DNA TGTGCCAGCAGCCCCGACAGGGGGCATCAGCCCCAGCATTTT.

This chain uses TRBV24-1 with TRBJ2-3; 7 nucleotides align to TRBD1. Germline CDR1 reads KGHDR; CDR2 reads SFDVKD. Germline trimming cut 2 bases from V and 7 bases from J; bases unmatched to any gene: 5. The CDR3 loop spans 14 amino acids. The CDR3 DNA sequence: TGTGCCACCAGTGATTCAGGACAGGTACATACGCAGTATTTT. Translation: CATSDSGQVHTQYF.

The chain links TRBV12-3 or TRBV12-4 to TRBJ2-3, with a possible D match to TRBD2 (6 bases). The CDR3 consists of 14 residues. Trimming took 4 bases from V and 1 from J, leaving 9 bases between them. In nucleotides, the CDR3 is TGTGCCAGCAGTTCCTGGGGGGGCACAGATACGCAGTATTTT. Protein: CASSSWGGTDTQYF.